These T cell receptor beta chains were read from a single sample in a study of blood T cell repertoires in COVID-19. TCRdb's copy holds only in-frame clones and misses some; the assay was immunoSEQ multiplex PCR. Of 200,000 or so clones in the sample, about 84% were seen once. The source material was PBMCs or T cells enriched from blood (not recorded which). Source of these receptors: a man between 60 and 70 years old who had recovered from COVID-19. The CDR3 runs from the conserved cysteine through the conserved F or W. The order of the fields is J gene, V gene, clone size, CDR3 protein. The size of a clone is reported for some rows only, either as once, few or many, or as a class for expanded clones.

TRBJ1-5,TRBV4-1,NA,CASSQDPGQGYQPQHF
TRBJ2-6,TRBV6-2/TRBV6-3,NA,CASSYSLLLGQISGANVLTF
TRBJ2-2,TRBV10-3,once,CAISTGTSAGELFF
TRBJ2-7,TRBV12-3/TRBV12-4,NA,CASSSQGFEQYF
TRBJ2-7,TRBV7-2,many,CASRDEATHEQYF
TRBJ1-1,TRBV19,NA,CASRRFMNTEAFF
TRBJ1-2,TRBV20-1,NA,CSASTEIYGYTF
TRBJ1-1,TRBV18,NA,CASSPLGRVGEAFF
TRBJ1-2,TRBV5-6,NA,CASSNRGLGGYTF
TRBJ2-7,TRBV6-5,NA,CASSVQGGSSYEQYF
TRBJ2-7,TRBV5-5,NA,CASSLLGQGFEQYF
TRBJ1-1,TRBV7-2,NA,CASRSGDHTDTEAFF
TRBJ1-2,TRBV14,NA,CASSQGGGAGYGYTF
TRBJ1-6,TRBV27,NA,CASPLGDDNSPLHF
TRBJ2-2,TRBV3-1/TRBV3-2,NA,CASSQDRANTGELFF
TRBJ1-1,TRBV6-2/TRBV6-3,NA,CASSYSGQGFTEAFF
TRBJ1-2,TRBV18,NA,CASSQDSSYYGYTF
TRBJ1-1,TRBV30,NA,CAGAGGTVNTEAFF
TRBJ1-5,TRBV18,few,CASSPGGLSNQPQHF
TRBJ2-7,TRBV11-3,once,CASSPSGPGTAYEQYF
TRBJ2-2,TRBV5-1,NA,CASSLSGTANTGELFF
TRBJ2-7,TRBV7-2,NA,CASRGTANTGEQYF
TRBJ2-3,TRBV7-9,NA,CASSLVAGDVATQYF
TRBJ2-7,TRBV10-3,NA,CAISGGARSRYF
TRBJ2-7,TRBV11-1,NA,CASSNGASGSYEQYF
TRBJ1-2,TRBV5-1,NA,CASTTLGGPYGYTF
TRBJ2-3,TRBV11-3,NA,CASSLGTRAVSHTQYF
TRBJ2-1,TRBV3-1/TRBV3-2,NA,CASSHLRGAAYNEQFF
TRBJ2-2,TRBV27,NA,CASSSQGRFNTGELFF
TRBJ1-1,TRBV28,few,CASSRQGNTEAFF
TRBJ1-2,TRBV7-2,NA,CASSWGTGGDYGYTF
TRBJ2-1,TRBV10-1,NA,CASSEQEGATYNEQFF
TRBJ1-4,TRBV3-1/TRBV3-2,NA,CASSQQGGEKLFF
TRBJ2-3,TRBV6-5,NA,CASSYLGQGAADTQYF
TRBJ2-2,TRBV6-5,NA,CASTSGGANTGELFF
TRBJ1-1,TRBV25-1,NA,CASRITGVGTEAFF
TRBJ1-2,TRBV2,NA,CASSVTGGGGYTF
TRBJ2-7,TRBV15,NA,CATSRDWTSGGGEQYF
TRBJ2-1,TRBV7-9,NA,CASSLTSGGYNEQFF
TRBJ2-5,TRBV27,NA,CASSFEGGLGETQYF
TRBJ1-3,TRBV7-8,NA,CASSISPLTASGNTIYF
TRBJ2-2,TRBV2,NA,CASSRENTGELFF
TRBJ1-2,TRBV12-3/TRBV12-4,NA,CASSLGQGLLTF
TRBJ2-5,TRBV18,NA,CASSPLAGTGLQETQYF
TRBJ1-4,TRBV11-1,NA,CASSFRDRDDEKLFF
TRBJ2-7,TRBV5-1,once,CASSPGGGTAYEQYF
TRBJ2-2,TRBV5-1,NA,CASSIGQGANTGELFF
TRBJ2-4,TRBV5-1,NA,CASSIAGGLNIQYF
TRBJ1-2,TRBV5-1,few,CASSLAQLGTGINGYTF
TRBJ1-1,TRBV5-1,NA,CASSYGNTEAFF
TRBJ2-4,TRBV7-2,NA,CASSLVGTGAIAKNIQYF
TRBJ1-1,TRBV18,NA,CASSPGQATEAFF